The clone carrying this T cell receptor (beta chain) was seen a few times. The target antigen is unknown. This sample is part of a study of cytomegalovirus exposure and HLA in healthy donors. Study-wide results and caveats: Donors belonging to an Asian-associated ancestry cluster reportedly showed fewer N-insertions in productive TCRs than the roughly 670-donor mean, according to what a later analysis found. A list of around 160 TCR beta chains associated with cytomegalovirus was given. Only CMV serostatus was available as immune exposure information.

Primers: 60 Vbeta forward and 13 Jbeta reverse. In the source study's methods: A later analysis tallied about 80 million unique TCR beta chains, around 11 million of them shared. The repertoire was sequenced with immunoSEQ multiplex PCR; TCRdb's copy has only in-frame clones and lacks some. The D gene and trimming were derived from the DNA, and the V and J assignments and clone size from that table. The sample carries 150,000 to 200,000 clones, roughly 72% recorded once. The clonotype originates from a woman aged 25 to 39 in good health and CMV-seropositive. The sequencing input was PBMCs.

CDR3 nucleotides: TGCGCCAGCAGCCGAGGGAGGGGAATCTACGAGCAGTACTTC. It yields the protein CASSRGRGIYEQYF. The chain has TRBV4-3 and TRBJ2-7; 7 bases match TRBD2. The germline V gene has CDR1 LGHNA and CDR2 YSLEER. Trimming at V came to 4 bases and at J to 3 bases, leaving 6 bases not matched to a gene. The CDR3 totals 14 residues.